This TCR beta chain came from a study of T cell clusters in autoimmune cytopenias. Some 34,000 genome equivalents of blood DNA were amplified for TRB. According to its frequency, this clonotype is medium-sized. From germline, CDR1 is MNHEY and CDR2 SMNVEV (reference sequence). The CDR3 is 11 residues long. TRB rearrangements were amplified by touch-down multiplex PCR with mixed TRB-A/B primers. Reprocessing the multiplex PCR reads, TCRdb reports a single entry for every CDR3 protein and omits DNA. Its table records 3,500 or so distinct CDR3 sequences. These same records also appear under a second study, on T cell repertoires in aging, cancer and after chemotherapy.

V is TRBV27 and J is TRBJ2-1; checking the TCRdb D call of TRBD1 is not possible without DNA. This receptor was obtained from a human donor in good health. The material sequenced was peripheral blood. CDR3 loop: CASGRGNEQFF.